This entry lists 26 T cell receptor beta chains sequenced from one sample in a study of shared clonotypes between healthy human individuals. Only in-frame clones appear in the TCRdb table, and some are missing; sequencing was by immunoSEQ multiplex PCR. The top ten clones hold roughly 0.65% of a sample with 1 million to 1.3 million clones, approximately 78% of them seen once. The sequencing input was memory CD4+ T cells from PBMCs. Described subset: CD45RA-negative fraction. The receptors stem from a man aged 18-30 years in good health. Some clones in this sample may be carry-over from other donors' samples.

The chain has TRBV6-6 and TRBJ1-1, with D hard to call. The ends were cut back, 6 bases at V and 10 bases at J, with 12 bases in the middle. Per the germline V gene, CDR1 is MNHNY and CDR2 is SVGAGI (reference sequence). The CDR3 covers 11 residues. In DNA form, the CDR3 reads TGTGCCAGCAGGGCCGCTTTTGGAGCTTTCTTT. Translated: CASRAAFGAFF.

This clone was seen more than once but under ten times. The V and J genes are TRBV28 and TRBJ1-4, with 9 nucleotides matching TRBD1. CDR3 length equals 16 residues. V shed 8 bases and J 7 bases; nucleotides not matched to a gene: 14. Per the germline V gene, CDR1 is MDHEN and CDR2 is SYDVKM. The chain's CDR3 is CASEAPAGQGVEKLFF. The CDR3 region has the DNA TGTGCCAGCGAGGCGCCAGCGGGACAGGGCGTTGAAAAACTGTTTTTT.

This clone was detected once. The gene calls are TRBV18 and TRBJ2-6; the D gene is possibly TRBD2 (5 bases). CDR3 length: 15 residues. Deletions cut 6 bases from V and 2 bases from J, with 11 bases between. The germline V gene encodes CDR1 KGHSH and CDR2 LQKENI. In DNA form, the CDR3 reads TGTGCCAGCTCGCTTGGGGAGACTGGGGCCAACGTCCTGACTTTC. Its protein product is CASSLGETGANVLTF. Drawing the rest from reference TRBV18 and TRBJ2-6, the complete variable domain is NAGVMQNPRHLVRRRGQEARLRCSPMKGHSHVYWYRQLPEEGLKFMVYLQKENIIDESGMPKERFSAEFPKEGPSILRIQQVVRGDSAAYFCASSLGETGANVLTFGAGSRLTVL.

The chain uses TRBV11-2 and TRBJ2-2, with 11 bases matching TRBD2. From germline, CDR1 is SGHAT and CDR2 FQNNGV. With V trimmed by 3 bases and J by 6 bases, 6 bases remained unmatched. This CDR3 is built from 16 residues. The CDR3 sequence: CASSLDRTSGSGELFF. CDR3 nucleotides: TGTGCCAGCAGCTTGGATCGGACTAGCGGGTCCGGGGAGCTGTTTTTT.

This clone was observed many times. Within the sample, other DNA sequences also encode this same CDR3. DNA of the CDR3: TGTGCCAGCAGTTACTCGAGACGAGGGGGTAATCAGCCCCAGCATTTT. Its translation: CASSYSRRGGNQPQHF. The rearrangement uses TRBV6-6 and TRBJ1-5; D perhaps matches TRBD1 (6 bases). There are 16 residues in the CDR3. V was trimmed by 0 bases and J by 4 bases, leaving 13 bases between them. Germline CDR1 MNHNY, CDR2 SVGAGI (reference sequence).

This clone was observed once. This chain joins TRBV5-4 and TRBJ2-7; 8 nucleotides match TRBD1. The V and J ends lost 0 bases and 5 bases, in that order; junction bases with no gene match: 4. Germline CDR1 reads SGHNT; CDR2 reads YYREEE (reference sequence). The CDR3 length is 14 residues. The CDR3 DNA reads TGTGCCAGCAGCTTGGCAGGGGGCAAGGACGAGCAGTACTTC. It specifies CASSLAGGKDEQYF.

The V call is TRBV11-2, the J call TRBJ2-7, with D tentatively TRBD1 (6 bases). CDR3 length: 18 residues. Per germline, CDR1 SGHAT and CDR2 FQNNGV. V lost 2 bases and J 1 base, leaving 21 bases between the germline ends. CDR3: CASSLILGPQDRSYEQYF. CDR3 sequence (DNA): TGTGCCAGCAGCTTAATATTAGGGCCCCAGGACAGATCCTACGAGCAGTACTTC.

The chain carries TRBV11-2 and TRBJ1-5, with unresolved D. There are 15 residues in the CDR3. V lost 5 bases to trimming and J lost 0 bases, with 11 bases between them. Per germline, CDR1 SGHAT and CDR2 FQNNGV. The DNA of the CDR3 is TGTGCCAGCAGCCCGAGTTTTGGTAGCAATCAGCCCCAGCATTTT. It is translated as CASSPSFGSNQPQHF.

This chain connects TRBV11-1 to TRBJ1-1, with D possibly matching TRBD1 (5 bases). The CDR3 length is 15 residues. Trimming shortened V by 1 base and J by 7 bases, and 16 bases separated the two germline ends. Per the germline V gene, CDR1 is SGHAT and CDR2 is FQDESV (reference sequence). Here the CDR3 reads CASSLGGPGRSEAFF. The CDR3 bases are TGTGCCAGCAGCTTAGGGGGTCCGGGACGAAGTGAAGCTTTCTTT.

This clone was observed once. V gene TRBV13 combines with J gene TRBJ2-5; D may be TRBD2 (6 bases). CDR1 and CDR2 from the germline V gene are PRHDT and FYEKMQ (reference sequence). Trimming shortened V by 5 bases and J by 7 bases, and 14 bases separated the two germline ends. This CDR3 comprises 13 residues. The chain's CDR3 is CASSPGGRGTQYF. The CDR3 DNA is TGTGCCAGCAGCCCCGGAGGGCGAGGGACCCAGTACTTC.

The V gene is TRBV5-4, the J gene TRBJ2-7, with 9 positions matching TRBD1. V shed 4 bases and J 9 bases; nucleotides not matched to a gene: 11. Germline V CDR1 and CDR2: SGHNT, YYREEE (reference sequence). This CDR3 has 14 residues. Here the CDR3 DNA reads TGTGCCAGCAGCGGAGGACAGGGGTCAAGGAGGCAGTACTTC. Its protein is CASSGGQGSRRQYF.

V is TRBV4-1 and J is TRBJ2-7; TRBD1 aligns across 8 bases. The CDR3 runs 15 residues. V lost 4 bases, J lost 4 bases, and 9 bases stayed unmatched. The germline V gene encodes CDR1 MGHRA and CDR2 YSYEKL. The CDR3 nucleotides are TGCGCCAGCAGCCGCCTGGACAGGGAAGGTTACGAGCAGTACTTC. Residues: CASSRLDREGYEQYF.

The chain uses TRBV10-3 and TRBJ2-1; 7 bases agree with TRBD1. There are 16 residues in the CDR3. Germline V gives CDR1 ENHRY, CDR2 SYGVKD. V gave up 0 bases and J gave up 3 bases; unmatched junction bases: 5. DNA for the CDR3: TGTGCCATCAGTGAGTCTCGAGGGGGCAACTACAATGAGCAGTTCTTC. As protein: CAISESRGGNYNEQFF.

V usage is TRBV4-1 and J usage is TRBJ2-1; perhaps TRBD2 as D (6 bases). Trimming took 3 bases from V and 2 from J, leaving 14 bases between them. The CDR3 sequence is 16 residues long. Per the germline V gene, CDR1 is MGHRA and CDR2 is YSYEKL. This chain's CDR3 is CASSHAARDPYNEQFF. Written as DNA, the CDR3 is TGCGCCAGCAGCCATGCCGCGCGGGATCCCTACAATGAGCAGTTCTTC.

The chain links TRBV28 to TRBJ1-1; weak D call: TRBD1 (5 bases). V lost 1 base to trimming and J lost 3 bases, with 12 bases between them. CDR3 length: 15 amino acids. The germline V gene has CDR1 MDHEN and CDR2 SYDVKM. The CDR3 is CASSLFSGMYTEAFF. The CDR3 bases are TGTGCCAGCAGTTTATTCTCAGGGATGTACACTGAAGCTTTCTTT.

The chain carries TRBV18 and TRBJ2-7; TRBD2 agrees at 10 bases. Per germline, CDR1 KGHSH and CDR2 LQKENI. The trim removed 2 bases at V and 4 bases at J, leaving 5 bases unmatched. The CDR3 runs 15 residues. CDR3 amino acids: CASSPRSSGSYEQYF. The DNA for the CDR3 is TGTGCCAGCTCACCAAGGTCTAGCGGGAGTTACGAGCAGTACTTC.

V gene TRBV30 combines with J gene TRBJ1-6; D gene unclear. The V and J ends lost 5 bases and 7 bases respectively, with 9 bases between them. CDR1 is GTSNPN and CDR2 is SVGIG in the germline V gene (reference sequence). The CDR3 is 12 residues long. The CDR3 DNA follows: TGTGCCTGGGGAAGAGAAAATTCACCCCTCCACTTT. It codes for CAWGRENSPLHF.

CDR3 in DNA: TGTGCCATCAGTACGGGGTCAACTAATGAAAAACTGTTTTTT. Its translation is CAISTGSTNEKLFF. This sequence joins TRBV10-3 and TRBJ1-4; D is unclear. V was cut by 5 bases and J by 0 bases, with 7 bases left in between. The length of the CDR3 is 14 residues. The germline V gene encodes CDR1 ENHRY and CDR2 SYGVKD.

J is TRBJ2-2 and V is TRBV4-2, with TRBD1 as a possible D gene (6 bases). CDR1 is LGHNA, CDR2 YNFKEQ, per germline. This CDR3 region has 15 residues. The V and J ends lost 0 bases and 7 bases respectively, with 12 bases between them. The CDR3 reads CASSQDQGLGGELFF. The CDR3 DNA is TGTGCCAGCAGCCAAGATCAGGGGTTGGGCGGGGAGCTGTTTTTT.

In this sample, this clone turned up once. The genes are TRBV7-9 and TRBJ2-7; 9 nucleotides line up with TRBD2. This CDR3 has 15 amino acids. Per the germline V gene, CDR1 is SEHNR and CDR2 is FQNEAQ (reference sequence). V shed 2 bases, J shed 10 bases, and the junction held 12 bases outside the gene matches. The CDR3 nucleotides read TGTGCCAGCAGCTTAATGGGACCGGCGGGAGGGCCCCAGTACTTC. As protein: CASSLMGPAGGPQYF.

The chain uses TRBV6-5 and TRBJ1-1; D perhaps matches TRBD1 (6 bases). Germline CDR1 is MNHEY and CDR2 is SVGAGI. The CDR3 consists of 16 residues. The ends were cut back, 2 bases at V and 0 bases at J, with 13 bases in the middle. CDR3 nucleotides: TGTGCCAGCAGTTACGACAGGAACCAGATGAACACTGAAGCTTTCTTT. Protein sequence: CASSYDRNQMNTEAFF.

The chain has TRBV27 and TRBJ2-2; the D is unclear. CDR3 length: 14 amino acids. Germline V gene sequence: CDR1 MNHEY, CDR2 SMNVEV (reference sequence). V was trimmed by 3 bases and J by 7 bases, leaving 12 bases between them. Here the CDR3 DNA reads TGTGCCAGCAGTTTGGACGAACCAAACGGGGAGCTGTTTTTT. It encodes CASSLDEPNGELFF.

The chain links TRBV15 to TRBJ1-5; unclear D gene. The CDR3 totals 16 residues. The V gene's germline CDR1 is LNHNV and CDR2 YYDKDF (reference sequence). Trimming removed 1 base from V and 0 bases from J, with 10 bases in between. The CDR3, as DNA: TGTGCCACCAGCAGAGGCTTAGAATATAGCAATCAGCCCCAGCATTTT. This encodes CATSRGLEYSNQPQHF.

This CDR3 reads CAWSVQGYEQFF. The CDR3 bases are TGTGCCTGGAGTGTACAAGGGTATGAGCAGTTCTTC. The chain joins TRBV30 to TRBJ2-1; D is unresolved. The CDR3 contains 12 residues. Per germline, CDR1 GTSNPN and CDR2 SVGIG (reference sequence). The V and J ends lost 0 bases and 8 bases respectively, with 8 bases between them. Supplemented by reference TRBV30 and TRBJ2-1, the full variable domain reads SQTIHQWPATLVQPVGSPLSLECTVEGTSNPNLYWYRQAAGRGLQLLFYSVGIGQISSEVPQNLSASRPQDRQFILSSKKLLLSDSGFYLCAWSVQGYEQFFGPGTRLTVL.

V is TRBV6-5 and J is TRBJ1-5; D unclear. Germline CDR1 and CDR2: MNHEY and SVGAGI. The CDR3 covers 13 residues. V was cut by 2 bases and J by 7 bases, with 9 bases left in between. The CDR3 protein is CASSYAPGQPQHF. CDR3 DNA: TGTGCCAGCAGTTACGCCCCCGGGCAGCCCCAGCATTTT.

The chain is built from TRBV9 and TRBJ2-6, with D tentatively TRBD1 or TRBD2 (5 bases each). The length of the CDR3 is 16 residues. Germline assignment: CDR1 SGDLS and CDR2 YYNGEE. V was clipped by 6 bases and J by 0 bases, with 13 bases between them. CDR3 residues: CASTRGDYSGANVLTF. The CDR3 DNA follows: TGTGCCAGCACTAGAGGGGATTACTCTGGGGCCAACGTCCTGACTTTC.